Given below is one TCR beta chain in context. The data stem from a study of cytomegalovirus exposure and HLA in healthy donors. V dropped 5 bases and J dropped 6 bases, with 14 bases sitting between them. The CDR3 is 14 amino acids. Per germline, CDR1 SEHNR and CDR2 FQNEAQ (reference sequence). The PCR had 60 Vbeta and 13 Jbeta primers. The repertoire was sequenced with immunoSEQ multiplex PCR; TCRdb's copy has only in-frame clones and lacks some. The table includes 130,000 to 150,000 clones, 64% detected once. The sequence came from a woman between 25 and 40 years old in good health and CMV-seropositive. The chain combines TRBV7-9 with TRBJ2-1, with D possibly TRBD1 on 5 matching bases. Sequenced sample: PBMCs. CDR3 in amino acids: CASSGHEGLNEQFF. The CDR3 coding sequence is TGTGCCAGCAGCGGACACGAAGGGCTCAATGAGCAGTTCTTC.